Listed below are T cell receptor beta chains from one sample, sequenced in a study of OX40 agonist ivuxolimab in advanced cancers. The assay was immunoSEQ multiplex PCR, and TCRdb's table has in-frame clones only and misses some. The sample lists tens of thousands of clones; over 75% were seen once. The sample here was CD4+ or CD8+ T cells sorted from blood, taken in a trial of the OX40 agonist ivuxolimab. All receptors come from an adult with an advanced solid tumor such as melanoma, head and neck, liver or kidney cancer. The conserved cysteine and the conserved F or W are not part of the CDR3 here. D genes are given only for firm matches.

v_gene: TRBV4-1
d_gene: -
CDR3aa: ASSRGRDVNTEAF

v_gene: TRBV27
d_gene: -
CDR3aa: ASSYGVEGEQY

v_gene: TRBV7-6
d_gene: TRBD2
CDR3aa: ASSRGTSGSIFTDTQY

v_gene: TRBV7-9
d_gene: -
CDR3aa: ASSFQPETQY

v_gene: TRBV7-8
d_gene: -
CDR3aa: ASSFPTSGSTDTQY

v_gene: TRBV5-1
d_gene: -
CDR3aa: ASSLEFMNTEAF

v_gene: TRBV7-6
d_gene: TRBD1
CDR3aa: ASKKNSGGSLTEAF

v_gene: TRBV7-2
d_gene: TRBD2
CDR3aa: ASSLLAGLDEQF

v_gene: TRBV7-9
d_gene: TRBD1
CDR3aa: ATTDREGAEAF

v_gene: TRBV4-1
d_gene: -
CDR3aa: ASSQEPGVNTEAF

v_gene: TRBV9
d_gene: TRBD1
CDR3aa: ASSRDSPLEQY

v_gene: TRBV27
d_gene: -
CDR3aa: ASSPPNNEQF

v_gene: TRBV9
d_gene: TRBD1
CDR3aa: ASSVEVGTDYYEQY

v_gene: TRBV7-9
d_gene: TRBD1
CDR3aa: ASSSTLRDRGLYGYT

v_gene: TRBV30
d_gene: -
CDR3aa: AWEDWGGGEAF

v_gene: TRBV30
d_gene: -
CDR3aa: AWSALVHEQY

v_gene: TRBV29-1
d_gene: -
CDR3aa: SVEDLVTVLSDTQY

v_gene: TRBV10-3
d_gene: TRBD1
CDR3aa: AISEEDRRPYNEQF

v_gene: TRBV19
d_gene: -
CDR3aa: ASSMKVMSSYEQY

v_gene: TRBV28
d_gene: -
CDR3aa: ASSVHTMRAGNTIY

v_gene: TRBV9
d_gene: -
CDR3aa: ASSVQELGETQY

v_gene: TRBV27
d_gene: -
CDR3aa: ASSLSGGSFTEAF

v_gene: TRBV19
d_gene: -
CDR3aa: ASSLMDYSGANVLT

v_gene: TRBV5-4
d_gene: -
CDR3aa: ASSLGGGGTEAF

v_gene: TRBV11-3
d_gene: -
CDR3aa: ASSLEGAGELF

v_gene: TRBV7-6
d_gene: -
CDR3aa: ASSSGLETETQY